This TCR beta chain was identified in a study of neurological immune-mediated disorders (dated by TCRdb to between 2017 and 2020). Notes on the research overall: Using UMI-based sequencing, the study compared peripheral blood TCR-beta repertoires from patients with HTLV-I-associated myelopathy (HAM/TSP), patients with multiple sclerosis, and healthy controls. Alongside PBMC samples, the set of approximately 100 TCR-beta libraries contained longitudinal samples, technical triplicates, and paired CD4+ and CD8+ T-cell subsets that had been sorted. The cohort comprised 68 subjects: approximately 15 HAM/TSP patients, some 34 multiple sclerosis patients and about 20 healthy controls.

cDNA was synthesized by template-switch 5'RACE using a primer carrying a 10-nucleotide random unique molecular identifier by which each TCR transcript was tagged. Every sequencing run covered 15-18 subjects and yielded more than 160 million TCR-beta sequences. The RNeasy kit was used to extract total RNA. TCR-beta VDJ regions were amplified with primers for the TCR constant region and the 5'RACE anchor, using the KAPA Real-time Library Amplification kit. Sample indexes and Illumina adaptors were added in a first PCR, and a second PCR then increased library yield. After purification with Ampure beads, the TCR product of roughly 650 bp was size-selected on a 2% E-gel SizeSelection system. Before pooling, library quality was checked on a Bioanalyzer, concentration was measured with Qubit, and libraries were quantified with the Kapa Library Quantification kit. An Illumina HiSeq 2500 sequenced the libraries paired-end 2 x 150 bp. To increase sequence diversity, about 25-30% phiX was spiked into each library pool. In the paper's pipeline: The quality-filtered reads were processed with the UMI-based MiGEC pipeline, whose error correction step removed more than 80% of the raw TCR sequences. VDJ genes were aligned to IMGT germline references, and each clonotype was defined by a unique CDR3 amino acid sequence together with V-J genes. VDJtools evaluated clonal expansion, Shannon diversity and CDR3 relatedness (CalcPairwiseDistances, ClusterSamples); CLCbio workbench built phylogenetic trees. Clones with at least 8 unique UMIs were defined as expanded, with this threshold being based on coefficient-of-variation modelling across technical triplicates. The public reads were reprocessed in TCRdb via fastp at Q25 and MiXCR, keeping in-frame beta chains. Here each entry gathers all rows of one CDR3 protein and keeps the most common genes and DNA. The V and J calls here are based on TCRdb, not the publication. This sample is represented by a few thousand distinct CDR3 sequences; about 22% of them were singletons. The ten most abundant clones make up roughly 45% of the sample.

This clonotype has a count of ten or more. Its specific antigen is unknown. The record has no base qualities; no much larger clone is one base away. For the sorted-subset TCR libraries, the starting material was roughly 1 million sorted CD4+ or CD8+ T cells. Peripheral blood was subjected to Ficoll-Hypaque density gradient centrifugation to isolate PBMCs, which were then cryopreserved in liquid nitrogen. The study also sequenced paired sorted CD4+ and CD8+ subsets from healthy controls, HAM/TSP patients and MS patients. Here is what the overall study found, with its caveats: No identical CDR3 amino acid sequences were shared among expanded clones across subjects, suggesting private TCR-beta repertoires in all groups. TCR clonal expansion was highest in HAM/TSP patients and lowest in MS patients, with MS patients falling below even healthy controls.

Sequencing was done on a sample of CD8+ T cells from blood. This clonotype was sampled from a woman aged 55-70 years with HTLV-1-associated myelopathy (HAM/TSP).

The DNA sequence reads TGTGCCAGCAGTTTCGGGGTCGACGGCGAGCAGTACTTC. This encodes CASSFGVDGEQYF. The chain employs TRBV6-2 or TRBV6-3 and TRBJ2-7; possibly the D gene is TRBD2, per 5 matching bases. V drops 4 bases and J drops 6 bases, leaving 13 bases in between. Via the germline V gene, CDR1 is MNHEY and CDR2 SVGEGT. The CDR3, from cysteine to phenylalanine, totals 13 residues. Only the CDR3 portion is preserved as DNA: 39 bases, with reading frame beginning at the first base.